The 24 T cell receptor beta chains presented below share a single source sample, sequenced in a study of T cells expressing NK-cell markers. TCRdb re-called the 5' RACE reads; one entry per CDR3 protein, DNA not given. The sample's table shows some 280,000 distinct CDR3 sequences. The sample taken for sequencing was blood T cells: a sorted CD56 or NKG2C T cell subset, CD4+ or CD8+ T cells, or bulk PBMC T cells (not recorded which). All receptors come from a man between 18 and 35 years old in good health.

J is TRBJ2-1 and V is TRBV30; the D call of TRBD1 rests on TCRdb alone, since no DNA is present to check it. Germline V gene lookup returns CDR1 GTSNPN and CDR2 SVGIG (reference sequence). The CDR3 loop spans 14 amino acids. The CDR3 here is CAWTPRRLGNEQFF.

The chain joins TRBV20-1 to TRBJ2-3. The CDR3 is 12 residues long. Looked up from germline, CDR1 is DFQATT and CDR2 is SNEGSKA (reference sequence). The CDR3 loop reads CSIEKGTDTQYF.

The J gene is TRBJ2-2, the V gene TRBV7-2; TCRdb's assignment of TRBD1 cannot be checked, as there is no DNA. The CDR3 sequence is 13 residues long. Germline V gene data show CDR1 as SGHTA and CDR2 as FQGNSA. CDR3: CASSLSRQNELFF. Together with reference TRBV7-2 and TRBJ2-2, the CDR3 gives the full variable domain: GAGVSQSPSNKVTEKGKDVELRCDPISGHTALYWYRQSLGQGLEFLIYFQGNSAPDKSGLPSDRFSAERTGGSVSTLTIQRTQQEDSAVYLCASSLSRQNELFFGEGSRLTVL.

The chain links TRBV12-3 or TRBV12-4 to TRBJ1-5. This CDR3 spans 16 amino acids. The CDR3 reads CASSFFGVYSNQPQHF.

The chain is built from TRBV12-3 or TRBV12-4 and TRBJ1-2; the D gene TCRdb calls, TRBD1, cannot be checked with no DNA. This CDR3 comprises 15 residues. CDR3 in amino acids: CASSLRTGATAGYTF.

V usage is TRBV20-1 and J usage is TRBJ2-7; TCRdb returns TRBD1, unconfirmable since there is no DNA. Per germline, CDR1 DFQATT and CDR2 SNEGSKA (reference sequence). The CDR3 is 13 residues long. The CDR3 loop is CSAVTGLVIEQYF.

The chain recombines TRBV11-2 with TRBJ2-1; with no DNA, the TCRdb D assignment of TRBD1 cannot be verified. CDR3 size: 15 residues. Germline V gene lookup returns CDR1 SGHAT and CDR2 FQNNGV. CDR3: CASSLGDGVYNEQFF. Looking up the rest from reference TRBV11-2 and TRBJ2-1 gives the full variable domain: EAGVAQSPRYKIIEKRQSVAFWCNPISGHATLYWYQQILGQGPKLLIQFQNNGVVDDSQLPKDRFSAERLKGVDSTLKIQPAKLEDSAVYLCASSLGDGVYNEQFFGPGTRLTVL.

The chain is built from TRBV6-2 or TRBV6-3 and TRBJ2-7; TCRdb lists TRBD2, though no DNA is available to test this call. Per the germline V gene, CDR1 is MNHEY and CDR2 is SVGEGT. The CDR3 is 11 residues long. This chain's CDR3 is CASGTSHEQYF.

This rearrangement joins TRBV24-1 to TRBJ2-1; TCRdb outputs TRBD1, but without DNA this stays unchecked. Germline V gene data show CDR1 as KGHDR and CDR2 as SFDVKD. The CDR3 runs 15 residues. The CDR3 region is CATSDSRAGNNEQFF.

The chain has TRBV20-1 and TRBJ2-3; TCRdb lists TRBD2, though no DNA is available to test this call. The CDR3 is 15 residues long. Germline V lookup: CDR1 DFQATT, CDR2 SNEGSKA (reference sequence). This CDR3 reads CSARVGRSGSDTQYF.

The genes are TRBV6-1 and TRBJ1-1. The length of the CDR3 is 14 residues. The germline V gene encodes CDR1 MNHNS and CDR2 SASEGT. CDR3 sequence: CASSETGPQRGAFF.

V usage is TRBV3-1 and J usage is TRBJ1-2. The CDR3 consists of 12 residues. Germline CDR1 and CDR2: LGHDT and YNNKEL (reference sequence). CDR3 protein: CATSTEIYGYTF.

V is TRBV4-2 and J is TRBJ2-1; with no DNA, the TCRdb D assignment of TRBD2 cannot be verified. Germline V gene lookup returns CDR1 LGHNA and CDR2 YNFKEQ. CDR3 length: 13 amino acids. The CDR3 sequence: CASSQGGDYEQFF.

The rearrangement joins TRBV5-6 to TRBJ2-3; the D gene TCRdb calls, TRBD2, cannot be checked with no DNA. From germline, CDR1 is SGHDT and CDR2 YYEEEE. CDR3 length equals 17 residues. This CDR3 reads CASSFRFGTSRTDTQYF. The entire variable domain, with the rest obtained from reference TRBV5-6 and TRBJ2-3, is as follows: DAGVTQSPTHLIKTRGQQVTLRCSPKSGHDTVSWYQQALGQGPQFIFQYYEEEERQRGNFPDRFSGHQFPNYSSELNVNALLLGDSALYLCASSFRFGTSRTDTQYFGPGTRLTVL.

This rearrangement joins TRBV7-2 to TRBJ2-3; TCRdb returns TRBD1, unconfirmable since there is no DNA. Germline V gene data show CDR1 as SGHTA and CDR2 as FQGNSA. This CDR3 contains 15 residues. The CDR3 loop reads CASSLMGGDPDTQYF.

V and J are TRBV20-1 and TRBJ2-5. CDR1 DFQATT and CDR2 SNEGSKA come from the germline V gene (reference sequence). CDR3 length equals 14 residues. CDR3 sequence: CSARNWSQKETQYF.

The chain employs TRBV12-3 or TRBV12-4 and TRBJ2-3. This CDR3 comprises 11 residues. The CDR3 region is CAHVSLDTQYF.

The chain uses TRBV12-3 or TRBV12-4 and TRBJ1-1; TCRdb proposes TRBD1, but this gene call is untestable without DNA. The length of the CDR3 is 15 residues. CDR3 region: CASRQTGDGGTEVFF.

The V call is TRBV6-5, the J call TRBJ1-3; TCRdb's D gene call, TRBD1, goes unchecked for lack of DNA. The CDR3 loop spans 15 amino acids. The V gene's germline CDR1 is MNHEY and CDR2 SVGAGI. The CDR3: CASSYGASSGNTIYF.

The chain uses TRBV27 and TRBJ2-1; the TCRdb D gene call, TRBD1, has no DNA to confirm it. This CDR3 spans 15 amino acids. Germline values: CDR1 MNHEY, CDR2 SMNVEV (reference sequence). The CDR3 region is CASSRGRLMRGEQFF.

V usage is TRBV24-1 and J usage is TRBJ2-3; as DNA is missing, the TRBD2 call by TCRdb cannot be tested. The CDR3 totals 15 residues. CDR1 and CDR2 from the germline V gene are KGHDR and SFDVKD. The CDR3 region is CATGGIAGSTDTQYF.

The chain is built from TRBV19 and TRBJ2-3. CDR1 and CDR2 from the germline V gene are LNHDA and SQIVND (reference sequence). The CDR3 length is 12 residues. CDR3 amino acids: CAASGLTDTQYF.

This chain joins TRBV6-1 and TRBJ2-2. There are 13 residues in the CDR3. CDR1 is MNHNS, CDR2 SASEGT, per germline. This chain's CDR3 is CASCRTNTGELFF.

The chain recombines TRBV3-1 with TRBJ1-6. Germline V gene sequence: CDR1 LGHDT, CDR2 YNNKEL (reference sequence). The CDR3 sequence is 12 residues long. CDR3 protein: CASSQEESPLHF.